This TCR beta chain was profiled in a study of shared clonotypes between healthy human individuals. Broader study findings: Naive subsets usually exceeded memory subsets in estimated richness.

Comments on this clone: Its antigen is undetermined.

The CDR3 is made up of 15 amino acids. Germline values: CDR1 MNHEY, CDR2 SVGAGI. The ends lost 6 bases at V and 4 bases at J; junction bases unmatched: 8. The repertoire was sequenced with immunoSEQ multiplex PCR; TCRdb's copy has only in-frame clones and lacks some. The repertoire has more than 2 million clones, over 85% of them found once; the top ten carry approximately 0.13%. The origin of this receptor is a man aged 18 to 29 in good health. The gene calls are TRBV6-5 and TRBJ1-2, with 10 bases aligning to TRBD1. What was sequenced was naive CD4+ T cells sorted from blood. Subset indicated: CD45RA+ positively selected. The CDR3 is CASRTGTGVSYGYTF. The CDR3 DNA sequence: TGTGCCAGCAGGACCGGGACAGGGGTGAGCTATGGCTACACCTTC.